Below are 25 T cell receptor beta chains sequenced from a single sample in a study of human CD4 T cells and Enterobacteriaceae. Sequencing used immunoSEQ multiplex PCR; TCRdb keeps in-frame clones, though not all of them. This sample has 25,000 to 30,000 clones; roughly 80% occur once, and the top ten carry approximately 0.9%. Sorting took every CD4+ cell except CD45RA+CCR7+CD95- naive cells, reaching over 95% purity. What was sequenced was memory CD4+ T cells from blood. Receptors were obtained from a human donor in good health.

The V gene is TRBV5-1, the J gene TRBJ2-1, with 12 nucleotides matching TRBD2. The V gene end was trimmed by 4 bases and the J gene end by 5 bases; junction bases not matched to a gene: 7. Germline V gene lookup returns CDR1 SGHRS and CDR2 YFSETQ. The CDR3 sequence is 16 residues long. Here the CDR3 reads CASSPRLAGDHNEQFF. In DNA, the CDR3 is TGCGCCAGCAGCCCCAGACTAGCGGGGGACCACAATGAGCAGTTCTTC.

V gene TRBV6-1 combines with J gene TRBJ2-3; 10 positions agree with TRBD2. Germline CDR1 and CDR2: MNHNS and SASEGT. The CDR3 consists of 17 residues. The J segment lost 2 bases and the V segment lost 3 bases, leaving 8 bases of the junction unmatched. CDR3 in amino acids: CASSDSIAGGSTDTQYF. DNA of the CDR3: TGTGCCAGCAGTGATTCAATAGCGGGGGGCTCCACAGATACGCAGTATTTT.

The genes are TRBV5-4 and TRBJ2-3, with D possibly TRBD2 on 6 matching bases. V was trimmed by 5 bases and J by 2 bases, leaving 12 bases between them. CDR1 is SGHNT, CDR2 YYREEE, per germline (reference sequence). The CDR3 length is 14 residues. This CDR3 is CASRSGLVTDTQYF. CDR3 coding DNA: TGTGCCAGCAGGTCGGGACTGGTCACAGATACGCAGTATTTT.

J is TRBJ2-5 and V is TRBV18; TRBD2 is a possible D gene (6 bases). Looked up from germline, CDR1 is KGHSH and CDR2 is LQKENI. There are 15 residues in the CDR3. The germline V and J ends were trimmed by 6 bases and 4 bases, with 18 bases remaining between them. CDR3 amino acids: CASSLIVGGGETQYF. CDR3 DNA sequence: TGTGCCAGCTCCCTAATCGTCGGGGGAGGAGAGACCCAGTACTTC. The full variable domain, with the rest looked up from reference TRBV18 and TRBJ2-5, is NAGVMQNPRHLVRRRGQEARLRCSPMKGHSHVYWYRQLPEEGLKFMVYLQKENIIDESGMPKERFSAEFPKEGPSILRIQQVVRGDSAAYFCASSLIVGGGETQYFGPGTRLLVL.

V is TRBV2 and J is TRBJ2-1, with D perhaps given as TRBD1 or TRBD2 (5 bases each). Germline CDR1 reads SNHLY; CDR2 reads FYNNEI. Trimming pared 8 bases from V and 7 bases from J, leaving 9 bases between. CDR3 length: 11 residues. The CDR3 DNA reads TGTGCCAGCGGCAGGGAGAATGAGCAGTTCTTC. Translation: CASGRENEQFF.

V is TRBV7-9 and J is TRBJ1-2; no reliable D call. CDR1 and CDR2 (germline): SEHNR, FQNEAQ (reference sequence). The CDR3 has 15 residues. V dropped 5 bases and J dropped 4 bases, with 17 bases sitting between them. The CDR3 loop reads CASSRTATNFYGYTF. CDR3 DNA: TGTGCCAGCAGCCGGACGGCTACCAATTTCTATGGCTACACCTTC.

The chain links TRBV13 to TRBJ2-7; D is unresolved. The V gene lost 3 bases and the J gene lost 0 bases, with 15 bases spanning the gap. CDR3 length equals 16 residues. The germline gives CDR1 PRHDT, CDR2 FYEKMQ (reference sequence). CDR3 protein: CASSFRLFTSSYEQYF. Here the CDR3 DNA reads TGTGCCAGCAGCTTTCGACTGTTCACAAGCTCCTACGAGCAGTACTTC. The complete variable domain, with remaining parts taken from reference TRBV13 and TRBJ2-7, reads AAGVIQSPRHLIKEKRETATLKCYPIPRHDTVYWYQQGPGQDPQFLISFYEKMQSDKGSIPDRFSAQQFSDYHSELNMSSLELGDSALYFCASSFRLFTSSYEQYFGPGTRLTVT.

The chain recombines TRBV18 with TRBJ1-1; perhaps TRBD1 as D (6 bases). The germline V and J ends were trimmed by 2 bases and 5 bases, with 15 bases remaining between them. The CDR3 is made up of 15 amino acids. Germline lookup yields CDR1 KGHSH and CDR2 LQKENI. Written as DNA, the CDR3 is TGTGCCAGCTCACCAGGGGCAGGGGTGTGGACTGAAGCTTTCTTT. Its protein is CASSPGAGVWTEAFF.

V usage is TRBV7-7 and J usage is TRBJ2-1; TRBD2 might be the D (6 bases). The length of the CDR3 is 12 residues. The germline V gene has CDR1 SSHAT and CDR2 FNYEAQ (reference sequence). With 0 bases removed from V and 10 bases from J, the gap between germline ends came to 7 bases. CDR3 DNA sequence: TGTGCCAGCAGCTTAGCGGGAGGAGAGCAGTTCTTC. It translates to CASSLAGGEQFF.

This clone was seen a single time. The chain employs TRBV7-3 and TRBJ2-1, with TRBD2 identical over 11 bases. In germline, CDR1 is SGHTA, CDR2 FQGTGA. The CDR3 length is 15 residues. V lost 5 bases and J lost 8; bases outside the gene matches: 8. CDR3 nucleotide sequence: TGTGCCAGCAGCGTAAATAGCGGGAGGGCTGATGAGCAGTTCTTC. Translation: CASSVNSGRADEQFF.

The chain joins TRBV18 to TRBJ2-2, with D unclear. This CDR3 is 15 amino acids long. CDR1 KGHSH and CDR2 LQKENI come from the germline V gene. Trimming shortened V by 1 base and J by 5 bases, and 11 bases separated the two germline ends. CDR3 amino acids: CASSPRTGLTGELFF. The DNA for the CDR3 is TGTGCCAGCTCACCACGAACCGGGTTAACCGGGGAGCTGTTTTTT.

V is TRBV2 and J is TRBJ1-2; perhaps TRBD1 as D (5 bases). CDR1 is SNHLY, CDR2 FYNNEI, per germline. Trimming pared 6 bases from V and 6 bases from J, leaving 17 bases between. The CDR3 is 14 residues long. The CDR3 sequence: CASRSGDRPHGYTF. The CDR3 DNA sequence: TGTGCCAGCAGATCCGGGGACCGGCCCCATGGCTACACCTTC. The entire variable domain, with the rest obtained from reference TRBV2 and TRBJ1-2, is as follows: EPEVTQTPSHQVTQMGQEVILRCVPISNHLYFYWYRQILGQKVEFLVSFYNNEISEKSEIFDDQFSVERPDGSNFTLKIRSTKLEDSAMYFCASRSGDRPHGYTFGSGTRLTVV.

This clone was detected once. The CDR3 coding sequence is TGTGCCAGCAGTTTGAGCGGGGGGTCCAGGGATACGCAGTATTTT. As protein: CASSLSGGSRDTQYF. The chain is built from TRBV28 and TRBJ2-3; 9 bases align to TRBD2. The germline CDR1 and CDR2 sequences are MDHEN and SYDVKM. The CDR3 is 15 residues long. V shed 3 bases, J shed 6 bases, and the junction held 7 bases outside the gene matches. The full variable domain, in which reference TRBV28 and TRBJ2-3 provide the parts outside the CDR3, is DVKVTQSSRYLVKRTGEKVFLECVQDMDHENMFWYRQDPGLGLRLIYFSYDVKMKEKGDIPEGYSVSREKKERFSLILESASTNQTSMYLCASSLSGGSRDTQYFGPGTRLTVL.

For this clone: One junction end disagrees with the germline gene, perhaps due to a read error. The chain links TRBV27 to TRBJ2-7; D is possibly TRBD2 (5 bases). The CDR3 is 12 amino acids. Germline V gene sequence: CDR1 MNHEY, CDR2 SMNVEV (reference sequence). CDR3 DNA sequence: TGTGCCAGCAGAAAACTAGGCGGTGGCCCTAACTTC. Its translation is CASRKLGGGPNF.

The CDR3 nucleotides are TGTGCCAGTAGTATCTCCCCAGGGGTAGGCGAGCAGTACTTC. This sequence encodes CASSISPGVGEQYF. The rearrangement joins TRBV19 to TRBJ2-7; D is possibly TRBD1 (6 bases). Per germline, CDR1 LNHDA and CDR2 SQIVND (reference sequence). The V and J ends lost 3 bases and 6 bases respectively, with 15 bases between them. The CDR3 extends over 14 amino acids.

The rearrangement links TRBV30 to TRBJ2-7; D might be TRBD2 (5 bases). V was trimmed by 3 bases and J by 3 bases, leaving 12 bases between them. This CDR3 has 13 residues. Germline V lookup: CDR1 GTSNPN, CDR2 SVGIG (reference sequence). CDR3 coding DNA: TGTGCCTGGAGCACCAAGGGAGTCTACGAGCAGTACTTC. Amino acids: CAWSTKGVYEQYF.

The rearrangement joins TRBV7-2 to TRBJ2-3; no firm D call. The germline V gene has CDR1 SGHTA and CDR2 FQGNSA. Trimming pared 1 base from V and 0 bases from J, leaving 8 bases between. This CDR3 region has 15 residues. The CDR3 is CASSLVVVSTDTQYF. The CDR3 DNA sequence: TGTGCCAGCAGCTTAGTCGTAGTTAGCACAGATACGCAGTATTTT.

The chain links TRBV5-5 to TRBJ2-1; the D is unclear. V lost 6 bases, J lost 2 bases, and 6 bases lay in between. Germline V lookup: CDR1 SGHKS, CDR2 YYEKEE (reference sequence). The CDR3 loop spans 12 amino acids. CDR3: CASTSTYNEQFF. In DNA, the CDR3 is TGTGCCAGCACCTCGACCTACAATGAGCAGTTCTTC.

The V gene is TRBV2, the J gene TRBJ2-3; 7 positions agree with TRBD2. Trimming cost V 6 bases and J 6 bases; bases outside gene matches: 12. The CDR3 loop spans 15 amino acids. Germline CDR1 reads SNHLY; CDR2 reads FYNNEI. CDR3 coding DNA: TGTGCCAGCAGGGAGGACGGGGGGAGGACGGATACGCAGTATTTT. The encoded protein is CASREDGGRTDTQYF.

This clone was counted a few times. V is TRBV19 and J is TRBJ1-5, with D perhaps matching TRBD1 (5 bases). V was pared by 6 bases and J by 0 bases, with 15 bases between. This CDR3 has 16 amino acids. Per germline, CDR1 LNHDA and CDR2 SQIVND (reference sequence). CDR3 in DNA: TGTGCCAGTAGCCCAAGGGGAAGTTATAGCAATCAGCCCCAGCATTTT. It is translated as CASSPRGSYSNQPQHF.

The CDR3 bases are TGTGCCAGCAGGACGACAGGGAACACTGAAGCTTTCTTT. This codes for CASRTTGNTEAFF. The rearrangement links TRBV6-1 to TRBJ1-1; maybe TRBD1 (6 bases). V lost 6 bases and J 1 base, leaving 9 bases between the germline ends. The germline V gene encodes CDR1 MNHNS and CDR2 SASEGT. This CDR3 contains 13 residues.

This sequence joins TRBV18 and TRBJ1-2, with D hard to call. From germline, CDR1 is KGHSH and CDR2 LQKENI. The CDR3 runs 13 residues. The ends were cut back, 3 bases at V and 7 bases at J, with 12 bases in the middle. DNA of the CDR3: TGTGCCAGCTCACCTCTCGGTGATAGTGGCTACACCTTC. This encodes CASSPLGDSGYTF.

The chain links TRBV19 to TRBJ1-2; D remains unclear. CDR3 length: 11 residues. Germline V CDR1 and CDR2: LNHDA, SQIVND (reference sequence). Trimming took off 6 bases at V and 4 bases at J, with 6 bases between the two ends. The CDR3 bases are TGTGCCAGTAGAGTGAGCTATGGCTACACCTTC. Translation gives CASRVSYGYTF.

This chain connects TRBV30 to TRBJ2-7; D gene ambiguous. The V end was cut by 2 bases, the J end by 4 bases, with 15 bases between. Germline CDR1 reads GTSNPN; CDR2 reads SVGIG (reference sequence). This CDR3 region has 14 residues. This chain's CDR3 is CAWSTPLPRYEQYF. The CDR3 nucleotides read TGTGCCTGGAGTACACCCCTGCCTCGTTACGAGCAGTACTTC.

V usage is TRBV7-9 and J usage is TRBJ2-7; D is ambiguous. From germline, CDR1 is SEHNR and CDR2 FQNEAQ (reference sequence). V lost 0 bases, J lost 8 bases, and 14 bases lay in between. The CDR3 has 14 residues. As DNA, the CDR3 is TGTGCCAGCAGCTTAGCGCTGGAGAGACCCAAGCAGTACTTC. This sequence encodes CASSLALERPKQYF.